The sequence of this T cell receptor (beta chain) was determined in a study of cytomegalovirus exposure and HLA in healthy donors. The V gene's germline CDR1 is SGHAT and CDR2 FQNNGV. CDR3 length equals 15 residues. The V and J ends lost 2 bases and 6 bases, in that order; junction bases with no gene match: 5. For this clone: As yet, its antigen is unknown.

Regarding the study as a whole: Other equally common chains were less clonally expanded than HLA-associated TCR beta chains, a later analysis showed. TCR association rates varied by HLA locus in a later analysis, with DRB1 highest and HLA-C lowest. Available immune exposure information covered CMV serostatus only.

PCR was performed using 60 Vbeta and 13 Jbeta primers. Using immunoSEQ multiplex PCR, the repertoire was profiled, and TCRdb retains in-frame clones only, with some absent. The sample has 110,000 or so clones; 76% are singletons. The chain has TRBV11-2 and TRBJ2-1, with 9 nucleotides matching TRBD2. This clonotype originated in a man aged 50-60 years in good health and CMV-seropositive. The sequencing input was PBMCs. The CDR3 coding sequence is TGTGCCAGCAGCTTAAACCTAGCGGGAAGCAATGAGCAGTTCTTC. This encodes CASSLNLAGSNEQFF.